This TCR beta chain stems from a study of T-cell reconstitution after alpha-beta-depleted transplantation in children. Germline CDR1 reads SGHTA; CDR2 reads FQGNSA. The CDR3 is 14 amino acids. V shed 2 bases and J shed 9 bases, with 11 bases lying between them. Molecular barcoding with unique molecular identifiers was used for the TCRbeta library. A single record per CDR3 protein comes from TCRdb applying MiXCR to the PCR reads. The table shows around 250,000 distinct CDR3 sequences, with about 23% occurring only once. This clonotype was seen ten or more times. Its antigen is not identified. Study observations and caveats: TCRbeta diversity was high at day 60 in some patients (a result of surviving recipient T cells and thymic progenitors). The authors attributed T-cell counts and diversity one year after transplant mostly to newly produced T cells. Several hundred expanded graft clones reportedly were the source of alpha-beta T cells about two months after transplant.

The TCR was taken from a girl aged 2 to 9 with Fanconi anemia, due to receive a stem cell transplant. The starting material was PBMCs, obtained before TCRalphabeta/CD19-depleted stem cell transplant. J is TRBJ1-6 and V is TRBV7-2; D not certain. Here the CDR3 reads CASSLKGLISPLHF. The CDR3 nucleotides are TGTGCCAGCAGCTTAAAAGGGCTGATTTCACCCCTCCACTTT.